The present TCR beta chain was sequenced within a study of CD4 and CD8 cells across lung adenocarcinoma regions (dated by TCRdb to the late 2010s). Some background on the complete study: The study examined intratumor heterogeneity of the T cell receptor repertoire by comparing tumor centers with tumor margins.

The cysteine opens and the phenylalanine closes a CDR3 of 15 amino acids. Only CDR3 DNA is held: 45 bases, read in frame from base 1. V is cut back by 6 bases and J by 7 bases, with 10 bases in the junction unmatched. CDR1 and CDR2 are read off the germline V gene as MNHEY and SVGAGI. Libraries were constructed by PCR. The sequencer listed for this sample is HiSeq X Ten. In-frame beta chains were kept once TCRdb had trimmed the public reads at Q25 with fastp and called clones with MiXCR. Here each entry gathers all rows of one CDR3 protein and keeps the most common genes and DNA. In this sample the table shows approximately 12,000 distinct CDR3 sequences, around 48% of which occur a single time. The ten largest clones represent roughly 25% of the sample. Turning to this clonotype: The antigen it recognizes is unknown. The input lacks base qualities; no much larger clone sits a single base away.

Patients with localized lung adenocarcinoma, a subtype of non-small cell lung cancer, were used as donors. The margins of localized lung adenocarcinomas were where the samples came from. For TCR repertoire analysis, CD8+ T cells taken from tumor tissue were profiled apart from CD4+ T cells. Sequenced material: CD8+ T cells from the margin of a lung tumor. The intended sense of this specimen's cell subset or site label: tumor margin region. The chain was built from TRBV6-5 and TRBJ2-1, with TRBD2 matching 9 junction bases. The receptor was derived from a female donor with lung adenocarcinoma. The CD4 and CD8 labels of this study may be unreliable. The CDR3 region: CASRFSGTSTNEQFF. In nucleotide form, the sequence is TGTGCCAGCAGATTCTCCGGGACTAGCACAAATGAGCAGTTCTTC.